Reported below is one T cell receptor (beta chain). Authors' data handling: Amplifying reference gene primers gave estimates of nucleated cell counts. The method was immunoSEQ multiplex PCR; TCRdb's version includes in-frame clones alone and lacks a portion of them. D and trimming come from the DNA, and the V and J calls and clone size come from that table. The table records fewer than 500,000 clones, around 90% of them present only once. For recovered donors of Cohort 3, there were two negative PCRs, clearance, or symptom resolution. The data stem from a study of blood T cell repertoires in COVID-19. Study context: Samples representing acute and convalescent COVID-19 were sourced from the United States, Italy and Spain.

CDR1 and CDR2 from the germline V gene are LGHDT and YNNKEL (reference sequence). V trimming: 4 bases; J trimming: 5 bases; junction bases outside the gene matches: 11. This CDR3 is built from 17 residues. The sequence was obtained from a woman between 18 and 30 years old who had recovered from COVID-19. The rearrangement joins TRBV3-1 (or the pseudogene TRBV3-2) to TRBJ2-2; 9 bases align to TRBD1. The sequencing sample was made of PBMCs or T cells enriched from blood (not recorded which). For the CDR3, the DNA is TGTGCCAGCAGCCTACAACAGGGGGCCGCGGGTACCGGGGAGCTGTTTTTT. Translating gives CASSLQQGAAGTGELFF.